What follows describes a single T cell receptor (beta chain). V was trimmed by 6 bases and J by 3 bases, leaving 15 bases between them. The length of the CDR3 is 15 residues. The germline CDR1 and CDR2 sequences are MDHEN and SYDVKM. Enrollment shut out patients with autoimmune disease history or systemic immunosuppression. This specimen belongs to a study of OX40 agonist ivuxolimab in advanced cancers. Repertoires were generated with immunoSEQ multiplex PCR, while TCRdb's copy carries only in-frame clones and drops some. The profile shows about 67,000 clones, approximately 80% of them singletons. The chain recombines TRBV28 with TRBJ1-5; D remains unclear. The source is an adult with an advanced solid tumor such as melanoma, head and neck, liver or kidney cancer. The material sequenced was CD4+ or CD8+ T cells sorted from blood, taken in a trial of the OX40 agonist ivuxolimab. CDR3 sequence (DNA): TGTGCCAGCAGCCAGGACTGGGGTCCCAATCAGCCCCAGCATTTT. Translating it yields CASSQDWGPNQPQHF.